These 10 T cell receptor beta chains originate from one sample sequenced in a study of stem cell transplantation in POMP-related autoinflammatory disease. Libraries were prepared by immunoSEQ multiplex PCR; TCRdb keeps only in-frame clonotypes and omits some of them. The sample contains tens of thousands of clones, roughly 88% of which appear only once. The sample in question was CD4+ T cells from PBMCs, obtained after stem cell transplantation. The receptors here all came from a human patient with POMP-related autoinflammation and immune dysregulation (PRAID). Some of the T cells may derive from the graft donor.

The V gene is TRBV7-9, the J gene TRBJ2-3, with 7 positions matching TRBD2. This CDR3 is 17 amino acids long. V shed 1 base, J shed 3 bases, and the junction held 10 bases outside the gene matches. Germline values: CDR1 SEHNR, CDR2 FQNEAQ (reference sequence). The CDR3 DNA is TGTGCCAGCAGCTTAGTGGGTGCGGGAGAGAGAACAGATACGCAGTATTTT. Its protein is CASSLVGAGERTDTQYF.

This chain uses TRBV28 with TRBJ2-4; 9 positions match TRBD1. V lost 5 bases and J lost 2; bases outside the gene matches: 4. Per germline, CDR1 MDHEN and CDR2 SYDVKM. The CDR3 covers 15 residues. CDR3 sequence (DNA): TGTGCCAGCAGTCCCGGGACAGGGTCCAAAAACATTCAGTACTTC. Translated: CASSPGTGSKNIQYF.

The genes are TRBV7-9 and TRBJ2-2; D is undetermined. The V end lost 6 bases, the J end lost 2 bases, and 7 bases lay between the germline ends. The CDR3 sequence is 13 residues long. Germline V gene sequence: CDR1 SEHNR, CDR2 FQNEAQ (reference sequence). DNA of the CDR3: TGTGCCAGCAGACCCCCTAACACCGGGGAGCTGTTTTTT. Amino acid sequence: CASRPPNTGELFF.

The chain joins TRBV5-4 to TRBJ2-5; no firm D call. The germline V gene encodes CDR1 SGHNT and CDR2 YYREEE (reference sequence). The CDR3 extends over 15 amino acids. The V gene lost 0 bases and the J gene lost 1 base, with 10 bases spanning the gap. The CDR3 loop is CASSLGVGGQETQYF. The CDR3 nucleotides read TGTGCCAGCAGCTTGGGGGTCGGTGGCCAAGAGACCCAGTACTTC. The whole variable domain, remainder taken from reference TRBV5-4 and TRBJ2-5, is ETGVTQSPTHLIKTRGQQVTLRCSSQSGHNTVSWYQQALGQGPQFIFQYYREEENGRGNFPPRFSGLQFPNYSSELNVNALELDDSALYLCASSLGVGGQETQYFGPGTRLLVL.

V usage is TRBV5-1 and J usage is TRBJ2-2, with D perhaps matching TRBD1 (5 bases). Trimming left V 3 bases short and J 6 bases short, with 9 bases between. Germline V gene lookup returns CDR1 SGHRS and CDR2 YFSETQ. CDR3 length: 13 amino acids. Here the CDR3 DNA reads TGCGCCAGCAGCTATCCAGGGTCCGGGGAGCTGTTTTTT. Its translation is CASSYPGSGELFF. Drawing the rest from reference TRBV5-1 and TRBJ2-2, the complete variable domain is KAGVTQTPRYLIKTRGQQVTLSCSPISGHRSVSWYQQTPGQGLQFLFEYFSETQRNKGNFPGRFSGRQFSNSRSEMNVSTLELGDSALYLCASSYPGSGELFFGEGSRLTVL.

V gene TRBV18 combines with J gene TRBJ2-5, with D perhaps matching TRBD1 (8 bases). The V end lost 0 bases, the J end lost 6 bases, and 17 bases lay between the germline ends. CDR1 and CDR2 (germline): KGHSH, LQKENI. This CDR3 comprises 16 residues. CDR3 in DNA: TGTGCCAGCTCACCACCGAGCGGGACAGGATGGAAGACCCAGTACTTC. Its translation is CASSPPSGTGWKTQYF.

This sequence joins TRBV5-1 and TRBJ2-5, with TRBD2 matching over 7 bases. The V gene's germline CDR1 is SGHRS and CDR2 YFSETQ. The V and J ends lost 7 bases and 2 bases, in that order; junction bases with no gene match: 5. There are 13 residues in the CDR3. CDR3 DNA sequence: TGCGCCAGCCGGGGAGGGATTCAAGAGACCCAGTACTTC. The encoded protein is CASRGGIQETQYF.

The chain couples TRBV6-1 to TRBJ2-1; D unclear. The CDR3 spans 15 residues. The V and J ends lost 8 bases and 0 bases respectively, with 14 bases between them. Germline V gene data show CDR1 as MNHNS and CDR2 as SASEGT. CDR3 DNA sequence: TGTGCCAGCTCGATCGGCCCAAGCTCCTACAATGAGCAGTTCTTC. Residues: CASSIGPSSYNEQFF.

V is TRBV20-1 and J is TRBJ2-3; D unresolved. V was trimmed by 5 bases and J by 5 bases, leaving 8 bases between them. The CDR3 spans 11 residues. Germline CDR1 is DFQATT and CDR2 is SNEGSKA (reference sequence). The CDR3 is CSAPWGDTQYF. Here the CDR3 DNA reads TGCAGTGCTCCGTGGGGAGATACGCAGTATTTT.

In DNA, the CDR3 is TGTGCCAGCAGTTTACCTCCTGGAGGGGGATCCACAGATACGCAGTATTTT. It translates to CASSLPPGGGSTDTQYF. J is TRBJ2-3 and V is TRBV28; D might be TRBD1 or TRBD2, each matching 6 bases. V was trimmed by 2 bases and J by 2 bases, leaving 17 bases between them. Germline V gene sequence: CDR1 MDHEN, CDR2 SYDVKM. The CDR3 has 17 amino acids.